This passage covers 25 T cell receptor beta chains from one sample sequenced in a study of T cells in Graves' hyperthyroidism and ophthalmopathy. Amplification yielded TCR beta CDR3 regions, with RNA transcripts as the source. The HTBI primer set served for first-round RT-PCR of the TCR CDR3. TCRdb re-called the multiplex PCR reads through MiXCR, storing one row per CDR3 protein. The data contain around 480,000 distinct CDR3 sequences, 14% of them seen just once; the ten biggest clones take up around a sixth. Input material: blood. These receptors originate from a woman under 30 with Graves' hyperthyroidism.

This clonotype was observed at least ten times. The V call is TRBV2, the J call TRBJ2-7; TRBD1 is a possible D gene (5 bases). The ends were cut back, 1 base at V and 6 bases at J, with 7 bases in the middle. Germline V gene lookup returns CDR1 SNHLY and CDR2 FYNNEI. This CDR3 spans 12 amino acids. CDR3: CASSEGGAEQYV. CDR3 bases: TGTGCCAGCAGTGAAGGGGGCGCCGAGCAGTACGTC.

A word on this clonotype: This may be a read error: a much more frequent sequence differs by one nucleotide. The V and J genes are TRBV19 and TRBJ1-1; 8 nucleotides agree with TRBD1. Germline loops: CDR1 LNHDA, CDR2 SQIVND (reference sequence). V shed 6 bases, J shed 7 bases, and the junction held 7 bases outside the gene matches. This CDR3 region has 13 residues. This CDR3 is CASRTGADSEAFF. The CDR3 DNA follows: TGTGCCAGTAGGACAGGGGCTGATAGTGAAGCTTTCTTT.

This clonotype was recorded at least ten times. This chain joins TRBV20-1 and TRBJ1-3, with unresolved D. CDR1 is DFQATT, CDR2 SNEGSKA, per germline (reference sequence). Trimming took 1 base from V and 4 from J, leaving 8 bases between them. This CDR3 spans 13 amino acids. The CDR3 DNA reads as TGCAGTGCTAGAGGGGTTCAGGGAAACACCATATATTTT. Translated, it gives CSARGVQGNTIYF.

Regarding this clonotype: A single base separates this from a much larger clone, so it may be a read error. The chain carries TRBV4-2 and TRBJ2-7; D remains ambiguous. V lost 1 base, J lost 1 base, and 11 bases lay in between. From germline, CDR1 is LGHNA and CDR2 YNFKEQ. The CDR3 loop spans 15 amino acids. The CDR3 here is CASSQGAGVSYEQYF. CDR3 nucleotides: TGTGCCAGCAGCCAAGGGGCAGGCGTGTCCTACGAGCAGTACTTC.

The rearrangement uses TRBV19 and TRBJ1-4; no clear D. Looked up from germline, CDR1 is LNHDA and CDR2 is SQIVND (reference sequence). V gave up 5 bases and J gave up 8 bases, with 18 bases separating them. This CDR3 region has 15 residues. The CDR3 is CASSQMRTQLEKLFF. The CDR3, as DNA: TGTGCCAGTAGTCAAATGAGGACTCAATTAGAAAAACTGTTTTTT. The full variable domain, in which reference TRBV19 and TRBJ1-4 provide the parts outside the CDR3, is DGGITQSPKYLFRKEGQNVTLSCEQNLNHDAMYWYRQDPGQGLRLIYYSQIVNDFQKGDIAEGYSVSREKKESFPLTVTSAQKNPTAFYLCASSQMRTQLEKLFFGSGTQLSVL.

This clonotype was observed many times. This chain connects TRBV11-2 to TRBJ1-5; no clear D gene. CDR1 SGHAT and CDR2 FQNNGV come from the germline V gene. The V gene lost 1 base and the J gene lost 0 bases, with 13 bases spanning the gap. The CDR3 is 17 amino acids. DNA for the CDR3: TGTGCCAGCAGCTTAGTAGGATGGGAGACTAGCAATCAGCCCCAGCATTTT. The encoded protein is CASSLVGWETSNQPQHF.

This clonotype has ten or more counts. The CDR3 DNA reads as TGTGCCAGCAGTGAAGGCAGGAGGTTGAACACTGAAGCTTTCTTT. This sequence encodes CASSEGRRLNTEAFF. The chain has TRBV2 and TRBJ1-1; D gene ambiguous. Germline CDR1 and CDR2: SNHLY and FYNNEI. The CDR3 totals 15 residues. Trimming took off 1 base at V and 0 bases at J, with 9 bases between the two ends.

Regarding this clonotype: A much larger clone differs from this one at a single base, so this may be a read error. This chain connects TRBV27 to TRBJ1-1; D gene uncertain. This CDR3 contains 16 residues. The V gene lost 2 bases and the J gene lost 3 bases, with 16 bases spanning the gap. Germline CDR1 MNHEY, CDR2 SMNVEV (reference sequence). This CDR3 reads CASSLKGLGMDTEAFF. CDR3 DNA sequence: TGTGCCAGCAGTTTAAAAGGGTTGGGGATGGACACTGAAGCTTTCTTT.

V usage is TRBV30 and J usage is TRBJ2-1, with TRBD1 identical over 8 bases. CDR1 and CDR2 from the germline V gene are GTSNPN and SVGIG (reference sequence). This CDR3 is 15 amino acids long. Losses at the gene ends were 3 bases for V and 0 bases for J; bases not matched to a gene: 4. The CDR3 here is CAWSSGGFSYNEQFF. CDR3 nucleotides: TGTGCCTGGAGCTCAGGGGGCTTCTCCTACAATGAGCAGTTCTTC.

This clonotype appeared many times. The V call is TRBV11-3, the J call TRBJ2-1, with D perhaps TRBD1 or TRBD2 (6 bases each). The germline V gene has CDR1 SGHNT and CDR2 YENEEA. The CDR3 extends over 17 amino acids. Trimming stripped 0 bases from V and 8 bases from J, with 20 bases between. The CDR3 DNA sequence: TGTGCCAGCAGCTTAGATCGTTTGGCAGGGGAGGTCGATGAGCAGTTCTTC. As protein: CASSLDRLAGEVDEQFF.

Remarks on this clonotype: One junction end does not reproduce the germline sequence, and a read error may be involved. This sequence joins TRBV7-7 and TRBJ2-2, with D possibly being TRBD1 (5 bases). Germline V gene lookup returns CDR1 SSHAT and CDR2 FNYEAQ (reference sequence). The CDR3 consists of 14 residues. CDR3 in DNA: TGTGCTAGCAGCTTAGGACATCTCACCGGGGAGCTGTTTTTT. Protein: CASSLGHLTGELFF.

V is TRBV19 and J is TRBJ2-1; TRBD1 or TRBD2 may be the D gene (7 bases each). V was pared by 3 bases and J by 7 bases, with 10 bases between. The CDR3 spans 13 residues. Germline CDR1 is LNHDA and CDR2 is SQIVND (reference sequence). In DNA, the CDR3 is TGTGCCAGTAGTATTCAGGGGGGGAATGAGCAGTTCTTC. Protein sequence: CASSIQGGNEQFF.

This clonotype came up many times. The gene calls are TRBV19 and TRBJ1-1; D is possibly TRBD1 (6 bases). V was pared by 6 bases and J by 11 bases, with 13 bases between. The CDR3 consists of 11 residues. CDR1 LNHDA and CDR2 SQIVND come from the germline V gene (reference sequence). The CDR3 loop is CASSRGRVAFF. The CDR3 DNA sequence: TGTGCCAGTAGCAGGGGTCGCGTGGCTTTCTTT.

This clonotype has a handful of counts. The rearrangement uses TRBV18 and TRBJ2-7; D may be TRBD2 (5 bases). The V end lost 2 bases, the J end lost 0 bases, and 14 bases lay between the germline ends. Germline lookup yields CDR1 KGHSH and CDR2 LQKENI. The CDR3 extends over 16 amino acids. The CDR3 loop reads CASSPMASTSSYEQYF. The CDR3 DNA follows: TGTGCCAGCTCACCAATGGCTAGCACTAGCTCCTACGAGCAGTACTTC.

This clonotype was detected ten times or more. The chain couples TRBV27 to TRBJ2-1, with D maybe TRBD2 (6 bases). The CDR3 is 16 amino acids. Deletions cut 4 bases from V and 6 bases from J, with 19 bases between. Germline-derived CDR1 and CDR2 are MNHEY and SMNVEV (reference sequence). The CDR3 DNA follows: TGTGCCAGCAGTTCTGGAGCACCCGGAGGGGCCAATGAGCAGTTCTTC. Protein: CASSSGAPGGANEQFF.

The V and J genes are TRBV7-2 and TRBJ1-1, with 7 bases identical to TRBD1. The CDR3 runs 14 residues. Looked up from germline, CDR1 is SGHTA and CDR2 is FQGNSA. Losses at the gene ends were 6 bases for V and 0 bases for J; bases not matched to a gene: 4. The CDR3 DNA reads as TGTGCCAGCAGTTGGGACAGTTTGAACACTGAAGCTTTCTTT. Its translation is CASSWDSLNTEAFF.

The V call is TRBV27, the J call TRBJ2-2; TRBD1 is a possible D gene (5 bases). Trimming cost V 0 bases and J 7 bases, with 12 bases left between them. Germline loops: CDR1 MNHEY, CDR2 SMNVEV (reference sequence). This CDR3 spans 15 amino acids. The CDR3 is CASSLSNWGNGELFF. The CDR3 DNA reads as TGTGCCAGCAGTTTATCGAATTGGGGCAACGGGGAGCTGTTTTTT.

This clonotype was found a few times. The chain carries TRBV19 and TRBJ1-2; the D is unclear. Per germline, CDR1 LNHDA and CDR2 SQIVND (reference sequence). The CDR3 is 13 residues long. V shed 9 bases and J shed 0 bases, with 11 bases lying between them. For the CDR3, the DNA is TGTGCCAGCCAAAGGGATCCTAACTATGGCTACACCTTC. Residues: CASQRDPNYGYTF.

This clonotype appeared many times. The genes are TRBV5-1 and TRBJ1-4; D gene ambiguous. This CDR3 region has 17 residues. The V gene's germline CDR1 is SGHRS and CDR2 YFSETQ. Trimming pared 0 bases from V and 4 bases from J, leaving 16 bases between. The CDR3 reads CASSLAFLGSFNEKLFF. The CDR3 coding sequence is TGCGCCAGCAGCTTGGCCTTCCTTGGGAGTTTTAATGAAAAACTGTTTTTT.

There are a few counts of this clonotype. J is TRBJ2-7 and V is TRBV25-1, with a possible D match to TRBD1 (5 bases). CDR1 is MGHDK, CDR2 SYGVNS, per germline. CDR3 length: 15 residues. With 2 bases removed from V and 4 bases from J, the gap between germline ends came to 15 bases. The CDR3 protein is CASSEELRGGYEQYF. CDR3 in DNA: TGTGCCAGCAGTGAAGAGCTAAGGGGCGGTTACGAGCAGTACTTC.

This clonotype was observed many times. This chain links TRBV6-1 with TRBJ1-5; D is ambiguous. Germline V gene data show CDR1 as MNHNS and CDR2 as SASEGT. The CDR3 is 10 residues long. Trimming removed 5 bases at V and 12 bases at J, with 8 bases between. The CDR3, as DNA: TGTGCCAGCAGTTACCCGATCCAGCATTTT. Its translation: CASSYPIQHF.

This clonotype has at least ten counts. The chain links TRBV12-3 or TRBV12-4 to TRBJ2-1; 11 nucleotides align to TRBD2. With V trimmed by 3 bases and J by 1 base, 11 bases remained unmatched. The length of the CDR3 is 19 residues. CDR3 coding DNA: TGTGCCAGCAGTTTGATACTTAGCGGGAGGGCCTTATCCTACAATGAGCAGTTCTTC. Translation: CASSLILSGRALSYNEQFF.

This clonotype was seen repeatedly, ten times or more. Written as DNA, the CDR3 is TGTGCCAGCAGTTATGACAGGTTCCAGCCCCAGCATTTT. Protein: CASSYDRFQPQHF. The rearrangement links TRBV6-5 to TRBJ1-5; TRBD1 might be the D (6 bases). The V gene lost 3 bases and the J gene lost 7 bases, with 10 bases spanning the gap. The CDR3 extends over 13 amino acids. CDR1 MNHEY and CDR2 SVGAGI come from the germline V gene.

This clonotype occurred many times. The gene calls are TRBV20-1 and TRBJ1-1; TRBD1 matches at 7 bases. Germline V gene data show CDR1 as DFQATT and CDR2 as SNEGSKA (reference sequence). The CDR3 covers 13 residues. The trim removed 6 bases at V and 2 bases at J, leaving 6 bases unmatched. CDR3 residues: CSANRGSNTEAFF. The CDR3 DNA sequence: TGCAGTGCAAACAGGGGAAGTAACACTGAAGCTTTCTTT.

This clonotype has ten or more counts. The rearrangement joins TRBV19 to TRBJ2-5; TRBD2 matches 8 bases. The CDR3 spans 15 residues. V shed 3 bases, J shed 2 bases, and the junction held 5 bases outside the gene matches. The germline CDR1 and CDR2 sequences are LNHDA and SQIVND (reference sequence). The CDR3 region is CASSIAGGLQETQYF. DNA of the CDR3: TGTGCCAGTAGTATCGCGGGAGGACTACAAGAGACCCAGTACTTC.